This T cell receptor beta chain stems from a study of shared clonotypes between healthy human individuals. Each subset's genomic DNA was shared equally among a number of immunoSEQ plates. TCRdb's copy holds only in-frame clones and misses some; the assay was immunoSEQ multiplex PCR. The sample contains 1.5 million to 2.5 million clones, about 95% of which appear only once. Positively selected for CCR7, the CD45RO-negative cells used as naive CD8 cells excluded terminally differentiated effector memory CD45RA+ cells. The study drew its donors from healthy HIV-negative adults without recent acute infections or vaccinations. The sequence came from a man aged 18 to 29 in good health. Sequenced material: naive CD8+ T cells sorted from blood.

The CDR3 protein is CASTPTTGGNYEQYF. For the CDR3, the DNA is TGTGCCAGCACCCCGACGACAGGGGGTAACTACGAGCAGTACTTC. The rearrangement links TRBV27 to TRBJ2-7; 9 nucleotides line up with TRBD1. With V trimmed by 7 bases and J by 3 bases, 10 bases remained unmatched. Looked up from germline, CDR1 is MNHEY and CDR2 is SMNVEV (reference sequence). The CDR3 spans 15 residues.